These 3 T cell receptor beta chains originate from one sample sequenced in a study of blood T cell repertoires in COVID-19. Libraries were prepared by immunoSEQ multiplex PCR; TCRdb keeps only in-frame clonotypes and omits some of them. Of some 120,000 clones in the sample, 80% to 90% were seen once. Sequenced: peripheral blood. The receptors here all came from an elderly man with active or convalescent COVID-19.

V gene TRBV9 combines with J gene TRBJ2-5, with 14 nucleotides matching TRBD2. This CDR3 is 17 amino acids long. The germline CDR1 and CDR2 sequences are SGDLS and YYNGEE. Trimming cost V 3 bases and J 4 bases; bases outside gene matches: 8. The CDR3 bases are TGTGCCAGCAGCGAGGGGACTAGCGGGGGACTAATAGAGACCCAGTACTTC. Amino acid sequence: CASSEGTSGGLIETQYF.

The J gene is TRBJ2-5, the V gene TRBV4-3, with TRBD1 as a possible D gene (5 bases). The CDR3 consists of 16 residues. The ends were cut back, 0 bases at V and 5 bases at J, with 16 bases in the middle. CDR1 is LGHNA, CDR2 YSLEER, per germline. The CDR3 DNA reads as TGCGCCAGCAGCCAAGATTTTAAGGGGTTCCGGGAGACCCAGTACTTC. It codes for CASSQDFKGFRETQYF.

The genes are TRBV4-2 and TRBJ2-3, with 7 bases fitting TRBD2. Trimming removed 0 bases from V and 1 base from J; junction bases left unmatched: 4. Germline values: CDR1 LGHNA, CDR2 YNFKEQ. CDR3 length: 16 residues. The CDR3 DNA follows: TGTGCCAGCAGCCAAGAGGCTAGCGGCCGCACAGATACGCAGTATTTT. Residues: CASSQEASGRTDTQYF.